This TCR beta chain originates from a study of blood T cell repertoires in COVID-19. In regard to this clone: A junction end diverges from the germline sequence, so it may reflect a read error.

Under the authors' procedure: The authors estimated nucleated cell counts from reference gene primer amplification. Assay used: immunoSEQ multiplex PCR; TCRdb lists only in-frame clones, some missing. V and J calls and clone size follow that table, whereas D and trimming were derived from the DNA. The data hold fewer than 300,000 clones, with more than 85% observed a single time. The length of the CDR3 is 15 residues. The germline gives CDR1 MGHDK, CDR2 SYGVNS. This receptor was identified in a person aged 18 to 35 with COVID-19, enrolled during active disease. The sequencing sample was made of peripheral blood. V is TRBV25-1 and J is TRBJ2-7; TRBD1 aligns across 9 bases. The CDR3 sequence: CASSGNRDRVYEQCF. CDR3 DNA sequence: TGTGCCAGCAGTGGGAACCGGGACAGGGTCTACGAGCAGTGCTTC.